These 15 T cell receptor beta chains originate from one sample sequenced in a study of shared clonotypes between healthy human individuals. Repertoires were generated with immunoSEQ multiplex PCR, while TCRdb's copy carries only in-frame clones and drops some. The table records approximately 2.5 million clones, approximately 94% of them present only once. The source material was naive CD4+ T cells sorted from blood. The subset: CD45RA+ positively selected. The receptors come from a man aged 18 to 29 in good health.

This clone was observed a handful of times. The genes are TRBV2 and TRBJ1-2; D might be TRBD1 (5 bases). CDR3 length equals 14 residues. Between the trimmed V and J ends, which lost 7 bases and 1 base, there was a span of 13 bases. CDR1 is SNHLY and CDR2 is FYNNEI in the germline V gene. CDR3 bases: TGTGCCAGCATTCTTTACGACAGTAACTATGGCTACACCTTC. This sequence encodes CASILYDSNYGYTF. The full variable domain, with the rest looked up from reference TRBV2 and TRBJ1-2, is EPEVTQTPSHQVTQMGQEVILRCVPISNHLYFYWYRQILGQKVEFLVSFYNNEISEKSEIFDDQFSVERPDGSNFTLKIRSTKLEDSAMYFCASILYDSNYGYTFGSGTRLTVV.

The count of this clone is one. The V gene is TRBV5-1, the J gene TRBJ2-5; D not resolved. Germline V gene sequence: CDR1 SGHRS, CDR2 YFSETQ. This CDR3 contains 13 residues. Trimming left V 1 base short and J 2 bases short, with 6 bases between. This CDR3 is CASSLWSQETQYF. Here the CDR3 DNA reads TGCGCCAGCAGCTTGTGGTCTCAAGAGACCCAGTACTTC.

This chain uses TRBV21-1 with TRBJ2-7. TRBV21-1 is marked as a pseudogene. This CDR3 comprises 14 residues. In nucleotides, the CDR3 is TGTGCCAGCAGAAAAAGTTGGCCAGGGACCGAGCAGTACTTC. Translated: CASRKSWPGTEQYF.

The V and J genes are TRBV7-2 and TRBJ1-1; 10 positions match TRBD1. There are 16 residues in the CDR3. CDR1 SGHTA and CDR2 FQGNSA come from the germline V gene. Trimming took 1 base from V and 4 from J; bases not matched to a gene: 6. DNA of the CDR3: TGTGCCAGCAGCTTAGTGAGGACAGGGGGAGGCACTGAAGCTTTCTTT. Its translation is CASSLVRTGGGTEAFF.

The gene calls are TRBV7-9 and TRBJ1-1, with 7 positions matching TRBD1. V shed 3 bases and J 4 bases; nucleotides not matched to a gene: 8. Germline-derived CDR1 and CDR2 are SEHNR and FQNEAQ (reference sequence). The CDR3 runs to 15 residues. The CDR3 spells CASSFYRGTGTEAFF. In DNA form, the CDR3 reads TGTGCCAGCAGCTTTTACAGGGGTACTGGCACTGAAGCTTTCTTT.

The chain links TRBV6-1 to TRBJ1-5, with a tentative D call TRBD1 (5 bases). V was pared by 6 bases and J by 0 bases, with 12 bases between. The CDR3 length is 15 residues. Germline V gene sequence: CDR1 MNHNS, CDR2 SASEGT. The CDR3 coding sequence is TGTGCCAGCAGGACAGCGGTTTATAGCAATCAGCCCCAGCATTTT. Residues: CASRTAVYSNQPQHF.

The chain uses TRBV6-5 and TRBJ1-5; no clear D. The CDR3 is 14 amino acids. Germline assignment: CDR1 MNHEY and CDR2 SVGAGI. The V and J ends lost 2 bases and 5 bases respectively, with 10 bases between them. This CDR3 reads CASSYPTGDQPQHF. In DNA, the CDR3 is TGTGCCAGCAGTTACCCCACCGGAGATCAGCCCCAGCATTTT.

This clone was seen just once. The V call is TRBV7-9, the J call TRBJ1-2, with D unclear. V was trimmed by 5 bases and J by 0 bases, leaving 19 bases between them. The CDR3 is 17 residues long. Germline-derived CDR1 and CDR2 are SEHNR and FQNEAQ (reference sequence). The DNA of the CDR3 is TGTGCCAGCAGCCCTGGACTTAGCCTGTTAGCTAACTATGGCTACACCTTC. It is translated as CASSPGLSLLANYGYTF.

The V gene is TRBV30, the J gene TRBJ2-1; 9 positions match TRBD2. Germline V lookup: CDR1 GTSNPN, CDR2 SVGIG (reference sequence). V shed 1 base, J shed 4 bases, and the junction held 8 bases outside the gene matches. The CDR3 is made up of 16 amino acids. CDR3 amino acids: CAWSDPRRGGYNEQFF. The CDR3 DNA sequence: TGTGCCTGGAGTGATCCTAGGCGGGGGGGGTACAATGAGCAGTTCTTC.

The chain carries TRBV19 and TRBJ2-7; D remains ambiguous. CDR3 length: 15 residues. Per the germline V gene, CDR1 is LNHDA and CDR2 is SQIVND (reference sequence). Trimming took 4 bases from V and 9 from J, leaving 22 bases between them. The chain's CDR3 is CASSKGPSYYERQYF. The DNA for the CDR3 is TGTGCCAGTAGTAAAGGACCTTCCTACTACGAGCGGCAGTACTTC.

This chain connects TRBV6-6 to TRBJ1-1, with D perhaps TRBD1 (5 bases). This CDR3 is built from 15 residues. V lost 2 bases and J 0 bases, leaving 10 bases between the germline ends. Germline lookup yields CDR1 MNHNY and CDR2 SVGAGI (reference sequence). CDR3 bases: TGTGCCAGCAGTTACCTCGGGGGTATGAACACTGAAGCTTTCTTT. It yields the protein CASSYLGGMNTEAFF.

The gene calls are TRBV28 and TRBJ2-3; D might be TRBD1 or TRBD2, each matching 5 bases. Trimming pared 5 bases from V and 0 bases from J, leaving 9 bases between. The length of the CDR3 is 14 residues. The germline V gene encodes CDR1 MDHEN and CDR2 SYDVKM. The CDR3 region is CASSQRDSTDTQYF. CDR3 in DNA: TGTGCCAGCAGTCAAAGGGACAGCACAGATACGCAGTATTTT.

The chain carries TRBV7-2 and TRBJ2-5; possibly TRBD1 or TRBD2 for D (5 bases each). V lost 7 bases, J lost 5 bases, and 26 bases lay in between. The CDR3 is 17 residues long. From germline, CDR1 is SGHTA and CDR2 FQGNSA. This CDR3 is CASTGTTGTIISETQYF. DNA for the CDR3: TGTGCCAGCACCGGGACGACCGGGACGATAATATCTGAGACCCAGTACTTC.

This chain joins TRBV19 and TRBJ1-3; D might be TRBD1 (5 bases). The CDR3 extends over 16 amino acids. CDR1 is LNHDA, CDR2 SQIVND, per germline (reference sequence). V was cut by 1 base and J by 2 bases, with 12 bases left in between. CDR3 sequence reads: CASSIGGRTTGNTIYF. The CDR3 bases are TGTGCCAGTAGTATAGGGGGGAGGACAACTGGAAACACCATATATTTT.

This sequence joins TRBV4-1 and TRBJ1-5; D uncertain. Trimming took off 2 bases at V and 7 bases at J, with 18 bases between the two ends. CDR1 is MGHRA and CDR2 is YSYEKL in the germline V gene. The CDR3 sequence is 16 residues long. In nucleotides, the CDR3 is TGCGCCAGCAGCCAATTGGTGTATTCGGGATCGCAGCCCCAGCATTTT. Encoded protein: CASSQLVYSGSQPQHF.